This is a list of T cell receptor beta chains from one sample in a study of T cell responses to AZD1222 COVID-19 vaccine. Here immunoSEQ multiplex PCR was the method, and the copy in TCRdb shows in-frame clones only, minus some. The repertoire consists of about 100,000 clones, with over 90% occurring once and the leading ten covering more than 1.5%. The material sequenced was peripheral blood, taken on day 0 of AZD1222 vaccination. The receptors were gathered from an adult in good health. The CDR3 runs from the conserved cysteine through the conserved F or W. The D gene is left open where the match is weak. Clone size, where shown, is once, few, many, or a class for clones that have expanded.

cdr3_nt,cdr3_aa,clone_size,j_call,v_call,d_call
TGTGCCAGCATTTCCGGGACAGGGGATAATGAGCAGTTCTTC,CASISGTGDNEQFF,.,TRBJ2-1,TRBV6-5,TRBD1
TGTGCCAGCAGCCTTTTTGGAGAGACCCAGTACTTC,CASSLFGETQYF,.,TRBJ2-5,TRBV9,.
TGTGCCAGCAGCTCAGGGGGTCTGGGGTCAAACACTGAAGCTTTCTTT,CASSSGGLGSNTEAFF,.,TRBJ1-1,TRBV5-4,TRBD1
TGTGCCAGCAGCCGGGTCGGTGGGGCCAACGTCCTGACTTTC,CASSRVGGANVLTF,.,TRBJ2-6,TRBV5-5,.
TGTGCCAGCAGCCTTGACAGTTTTGGAAACACCATATATTTT,CASSLDSFGNTIYF,.,TRBJ1-3,TRBV11-2,.
TGTGCCAGCAGCCCATGGGACTTTTCGAATCAGCCCCAGCATTTT,CASSPWDFSNQPQHF,.,TRBJ1-5,TRBV7-9,.
TGTGCCAGCAGTCCCGACCAATCAGCCTCCTACAATGAGCAGTTCTTC,CASSPDQSASYNEQFF,.,TRBJ2-1,TRBV27,.
TGTGCCAGCAGTTTAAGCGGGGTTTACGAGCAGTACTTC,CASSLSGVYEQYF,.,TRBJ2-7,TRBV28,TRBD2
TGTGCCAGCAGCCTCGAGACAGGGCGTACTGAAGCTTTCTTT,CASSLETGRTEAFF,.,TRBJ1-1,TRBV7-8,TRBD1
TGTGCCAGCAGCTTTCTACAGGGGAACACTGAAGCTTTCTTT,CASSFLQGNTEAFF,once,TRBJ1-1,TRBV11-2,.
TGTGCCAGCAGCGCCGGAACGGAGGTGAACACTGAAGCTTTCTTT,CASSAGTEVNTEAFF,.,TRBJ1-1,TRBV5-4,.
TGTGCCTGGAGTAAGACAGGGGACACTGAAGCTTTCTTT,CAWSKTGDTEAFF,.,TRBJ1-1,TRBV30,TRBD1
TGTGCCAGCAGTTTTGTTGGGGGCACTGAAGCTTTCTTT,CASSFVGGTEAFF,.,TRBJ1-1,TRBV28,.